The 13 T cell receptor beta chains presented below share a single source sample, sequenced in a study of Siglec-9 on CD8 T cells in melanoma. Some clones are missing from TCRdb's copy, which holds only in-frame ones; the method was immunoSEQ multiplex PCR. The table includes more than 25,000 clones, 80% detected once. Source material: Siglec-9- CD8+ T cells sorted from blood. The receptors originated from a human donor in good health.

This clone has a single count. This chain uses TRBV4-2 with TRBJ2-1; D gene uncertain. V was shortened by 0 bases and J by 5 bases, with 2 bases between the two germline ends. CDR3 length: 12 amino acids. CDR1 is LGHNA and CDR2 is YNFKEQ in the germline V gene. CDR3 region: CASSQDNNEQFF. CDR3 nucleotides: TGTGCCAGCAGCCAAGATAACAATGAGCAGTTCTTC.

This clone was recorded a few times. The chain has TRBV29-1 and TRBJ1-1, with D hard to call. The CDR3 consists of 11 residues. Trimming pared 7 bases from V and 1 base from J, leaving 7 bases between. Germline values: CDR1 SQVTM, CDR2 ANQGSEA. The CDR3 DNA reads as TGCAGCGACACAGCGAACACTGAAGCTTTCTTT. Translated, it gives CSDTANTEAFF.

This clone was counted between two and nine times. The chain combines TRBV7-9 with TRBJ1-5; D is unresolved. Per the germline V gene, CDR1 is SEHNR and CDR2 is FQNEAQ (reference sequence). Deletions cut 1 base from V and 4 bases from J, with 5 bases between. The length of the CDR3 is 13 residues. The CDR3 sequence is CASSLGENQPQHF. CDR3 coding DNA: TGTGCCAGCAGCTTAGGAGAAAATCAGCCCCAGCATTTT.

The chain joins TRBV7-8 to TRBJ1-2; 7 bases map to TRBD1. Looked up from germline, CDR1 is SGHVS and CDR2 is FQNEAQ. This CDR3 spans 13 amino acids. V lost 1 base and J lost 4; bases outside the gene matches: 0. The DNA of the CDR3 is TGTGCCAGCAGCTTAGACAGGGGCTATGGCTACACCTTC. It is translated as CASSLDRGYGYTF.

The chain recombines TRBV7-8 with TRBJ2-4; 7 positions agree with TRBD2. Germline values: CDR1 SGHVS, CDR2 FQNEAQ. J gave up 3 bases and V 3 bases, and 17 bases lay outside the gene matches. This CDR3 has 19 amino acids. The CDR3 sequence is CASSFGLAEVGRGKNIQYF. The CDR3 DNA sequence: TGTGCCAGCAGCTTTGGGCTAGCGGAGGTGGGCCGGGGCAAAAACATTCAGTACTTC. Drawing the rest from reference TRBV7-8 and TRBJ2-4, the complete variable domain is GAGVSQSPRYKVAKRGQDVALRCDPISGHVSLFWYQQALGQGPEFLTYFQNEAQLDKSGLPSDRFFAERPEGSVSTLKIQRTQQEDSAVYLCASSFGLAEVGRGKNIQYFGAGTRLSVL.

The chain has TRBV27 and TRBJ2-1; possibly TRBD2 for D (5 bases). The CDR3 is made up of 17 amino acids. The V gene's germline CDR1 is MNHEY and CDR2 SMNVEV (reference sequence). V was cut by 3 bases and J by 8 bases, with 23 bases left in between. The DNA of the CDR3 is TGTGCCAGCAGTTTTCGGACGGACTCCTCAGTATCTGATGAGCAGTTCTTC. This codes for CASSFRTDSSVSDEQFF.

The V call is TRBV7-6, the J call TRBJ1-1; tentatively, D is TRBD1 (6 bases). Germline values: CDR1 SGHVS, CDR2 FNYEAQ. The CDR3 totals 13 residues. Trimming took off 4 bases at V and 3 bases at J, with 9 bases between the two ends. CDR3 sequence: CASSSDSYTEAFF. The CDR3 DNA follows: TGTGCCAGCAGCTCGGACAGTTACACTGAAGCTTTCTTT. The full variable domain, rest sourced from reference TRBV7-6 and TRBJ1-1, is GAGVSQSPRYKVTKRGQDVALRCDPISGHVSLYWYRQALGQGPEFLTYFNYEAQQDKSGLPNDRFSAERPEGSISTLTIQRTEQRDSAMYRCASSSDSYTEAFFGQGTRLTVV.

This chain uses TRBV19 with TRBJ2-7; D not resolved. V gave up 3 bases and J gave up 2 bases, with 17 bases separating them. The CDR3 totals 16 residues. From germline, CDR1 is LNHDA and CDR2 SQIVND (reference sequence). DNA of the CDR3: TGTGCCAGTAGTATGTCGTGGGGAATTCGACCCTACGAGCAGTACTTC. Amino acids: CASSMSWGIRPYEQYF.

The rearrangement joins TRBV10-2 to TRBJ1-5; 7 bases line up with TRBD1. J lost 4 bases, V lost 6 bases, and 9 bases had no gene match. CDR1 is WSHSY, CDR2 SAAADI, per germline. This CDR3 is 15 amino acids long. CDR3 nucleotides: TGCGCCAGCAGCCTCCCGGGACAGCTTAATCAGCCCCAGCATTTT. Its translation is CASSLPGQLNQPQHF.

The chain combines TRBV4-1 with TRBJ1-5; the match to TRBD1 covers 7 bases. The V gene end was trimmed by 2 bases and the J gene end by 5 bases; junction bases not matched to a gene: 3. The CDR3 spans 14 residues. Germline V gene sequence: CDR1 MGHRA, CDR2 YSYEKL. CDR3 DNA: TGCGCCAGCAGCCAACGACAGGGACATCAGCCCCAGCATTTT. Amino acid sequence: CASSQRQGHQPQHF.

J is TRBJ2-1 and V is TRBV19, with D unresolved. The germline CDR1 and CDR2 sequences are LNHDA and SQIVND (reference sequence). The CDR3 extends over 16 amino acids. V was shortened by 0 bases and J by 4 bases, with 13 bases between the two germline ends. CDR3 residues: CASSIDLLDFYNEQFF. CDR3 nucleotides: TGTGCCAGTAGTATAGATCTTCTCGACTTTTACAATGAGCAGTTCTTC.

V and J are TRBV7-2 and TRBJ2-3; possibly TRBD1 or TRBD2 for D (5 bases each). Germline CDR1 is SGHTA and CDR2 is FQGNSA. Trimming pared 6 bases from V and 3 bases from J, leaving 16 bases between. CDR3 length: 15 residues. The CDR3 here is CASSLTGTETDTQYF. The CDR3 nucleotides are TGTGCCAGCAGTTTAACCGGGACGGAGACAGATACGCAGTATTTT.

This chain uses TRBV5-1 with TRBJ1-2, with 7 bases fitting TRBD1. There are 15 residues in the CDR3. J was trimmed by 2 bases and V by 3 bases; bases with no gene match: 7. Germline V gene lookup returns CDR1 SGHRS and CDR2 YFSETQ. The CDR3 DNA sequence: TGCGCCAGCAGCTCAACAGGGGAGGAGAACTATGGCTACACCTTC. It translates to CASSSTGEENYGYTF.